Presented here are 15 T cell receptor beta chains from one specimen sequenced in a study of CD8+ T cells in alopecia areata. Isolated RNA was reverse transcribed into cDNA used as the sequencing template. This table comes from immunoSEQ multiplex PCR, and its TCRdb copy is limited to in-frame clones, with some not included. The table includes 95,000 to 120,000 clones, approximately 50% detected once. The specimen was NKG2D-low CD8+ T cells sorted from blood. These receptors all stem from a human donor with alopecia areata.

This chain connects TRBV9 to TRBJ1-2; D ambiguous. The V end was cut by 3 bases, the J end by 0 bases, with 15 bases between. CDR1 and CDR2 (germline): SGDLS, YYNGEE. The CDR3 is 16 residues long. The CDR3 DNA reads as TGTGCCAGCAGCGAACCGGGCCCACCACCTAACTATGGCTACACCTTC. It codes for CASSEPGPPPNYGYTF. Drawing the rest from reference TRBV9 and TRBJ1-2, the complete variable domain is DSGVTQTPKHLITATGQRVTLRCSPRSGDLSVYWYQQSLDQGLQFLIQYYNGEERAKGNILERFSAQQFPDLHSELNLSSLELGDSALYFCASSEPGPPPNYGYTFGSGTRLTVV.

The chain couples TRBV30 to TRBJ2-1, with unresolved D. The CDR3 contains 11 residues. Trimming removed 7 bases from V and 2 bases from J, with 6 bases in between. CDR1 and CDR2 (germline): GTSNPN, SVGIG (reference sequence). The CDR3 here is CASRTYNEQFF. CDR3 DNA: TGTGCCTCAAGGACCTACAATGAGCAGTTCTTC. Full variable domain (missing parts from reference TRBV30 and TRBJ2-1): SQTIHQWPATLVQPVGSPLSLECTVEGTSNPNLYWYRQAAGRGLQLLFYSVGIGQISSEVPQNLSASRPQDRQFILSSKKLLLSDSGFYLCASRTYNEQFFGPGTRLTVL.

The chain is built from TRBV29-1 and TRBJ1-2; weak D call: TRBD1 (5 bases). V was cut by 5 bases and J by 7 bases, with 11 bases left in between. The CDR3 extends over 11 amino acids. From germline, CDR1 is SQVTM and CDR2 ANQGSEA. The CDR3 loop reads CSVSGKGGYTF. Here the CDR3 DNA reads TGCAGCGTTTCAGGGAAGGGTGGCTACACCTTC.

The chain uses TRBV13 and TRBJ2-7; TRBD2 matches at 10 bases. The germline V gene has CDR1 PRHDT and CDR2 FYEKMQ (reference sequence). The CDR3 totals 15 residues. V was pared by 7 bases and J by 5 bases, with 11 bases of the junction left unmatched. CDR3 in DNA: TGTGCCAGCACCGGGACCGGGACTAGCGAGAACGAGCAGTACTTC. Translated, it gives CASTGTGTSENEQYF.

V gene TRBV9 combines with J gene TRBJ1-2, with 8 bases lining up with TRBD1. Germline trimming cut 5 bases from V and 7 bases from J; bases unmatched to any gene: 7. The germline gives CDR1 SGDLS, CDR2 YYNGEE. The CDR3 spans 13 residues. The CDR3 DNA reads as TGTGCCAGCAGAGGACAGGGAGCGTCTGGCTACACCTTC. This translates into CASRGQGASGYTF. Full variable domain (missing parts from reference TRBV9 and TRBJ1-2): DSGVTQTPKHLITATGQRVTLRCSPRSGDLSVYWYQQSLDQGLQFLIQYYNGEERAKGNILERFSAQQFPDLHSELNLSSLELGDSALYFCASRGQGASGYTFGSGTRLTVV.

The V and J genes are TRBV7-9 and TRBJ2-1; TRBD2 agrees at 7 bases. The J segment lost 0 bases and the V segment lost 4 bases, leaving 6 bases of the junction unmatched. This CDR3 contains 16 residues. The germline V gene encodes CDR1 SEHNR and CDR2 FQNEAQ (reference sequence). CDR3 amino acids: CASSSIAGNSYNEQFF. The DNA of the CDR3 is TGTGCCAGCAGCTCCATAGCGGGCAACTCCTACAATGAGCAGTTCTTC.

In this sample, this clone turned up a few times. The gene calls are TRBV28 and TRBJ1-2; TRBD1 matches 7 bases. This CDR3 region has 18 residues. Germline assignment: CDR1 MDHEN and CDR2 SYDVKM. With 5 bases clipped from V and 1 base from J, the junction kept 16 bases outside the gene matches. The CDR3 reads CASSGRDSLIRHNYGYTF. CDR3 nucleotides: TGTGCCAGCAGTGGGCGGGACAGCCTTATCCGTCATAACTATGGCTACACCTTC.

The V gene is TRBV7-2, the J gene TRBJ2-3; no firm D call. The ends were cut back, 4 bases at V and 6 bases at J, with 17 bases in the middle. The length of the CDR3 is 15 residues. Germline values: CDR1 SGHTA, CDR2 FQGNSA. CDR3: CASSSPILAGDTQYF. Written as DNA, the CDR3 is TGTGCCAGCAGCTCCCCGATTCTGGCCGGGGATACGCAGTATTTT.

The rearrangement links TRBV11-3 to TRBJ1-2; unclear D gene. Germline loops: CDR1 SGHNT, CDR2 YENEEA. V was cut by 5 bases and J by 14 bases, with 27 bases left in between. This CDR3 region has 15 residues. DNA for the CDR3: TGTGCCAGCAGCCCAAAAACGGCAGTGGAGGTTAACGCAACCTTC. Translation: CASSPKTAVEVNATF.

The rearrangement links TRBV4-1 to TRBJ1-2, with 9 nucleotides matching TRBD1. CDR3 size: 17 residues. Germline trimming cut 1 base from V and 5 bases from J; bases unmatched to any gene: 11. Germline loops: CDR1 MGHRA, CDR2 YSYEKL. The CDR3 loop reads CASSQGGTGIVGYGYTF. The CDR3 nucleotides are TGCGCCAGCAGCCAAGGGGGGACAGGGATCGTGGGTTATGGCTACACCTTC.

V is TRBV13 and J is TRBJ1-1, with a possible D match to TRBD1 (5 bases). V lost 9 bases and J lost 1, with 12 bases in between. The germline V gene has CDR1 PRHDT and CDR2 FYEKMQ (reference sequence). This CDR3 has 13 residues. CDR3: CASGETGNTEAFF. DNA for the CDR3: TGTGCCAGTGGAGAAACAGGGAACACTGAAGCTTTCTTT.

This chain joins TRBV4-1 and TRBJ1-2; no reliable D call. Germline CDR1 and CDR2: MGHRA and YSYEKL. V dropped 1 base and J dropped 1 base, with 7 bases sitting between them. CDR3 size: 14 residues. CDR3 DNA sequence: TGCGCCAGCAGCCAAGTCAGCAGTAACTATGGCTACACCTTC. It specifies CASSQVSSNYGYTF.

The V and J genes are TRBV5-6 and TRBJ2-5, with 8 bases that match TRBD2. Germline V gene data show CDR1 as SGHDT and CDR2 as YYEEEE. The CDR3 spans 14 residues. V shed 4 bases and J 4 bases; nucleotides not matched to a gene: 6. CDR3 in amino acids: CASSDGTSLETQYF. Written as DNA, the CDR3 is TGTGCCAGCAGCGACGGGACTAGTCTAGAGACCCAGTACTTC.

This clone was seen only once. V gene TRBV2 combines with J gene TRBJ2-7, with D maybe TRBD1 (6 bases). Germline lookup yields CDR1 SNHLY and CDR2 FYNNEI. Trimming pared 8 bases from V and 5 bases from J, leaving 13 bases between. The CDR3 totals 12 residues. DNA for the CDR3: TGTGCCAGCTCGGACAGACGGGACGAGCAGTACTTC. Protein: CASSDRRDEQYF.

This clone was seen a handful of times. V is TRBV5-6 and J is TRBJ2-2; 8 nucleotides match TRBD1. This CDR3 comprises 14 residues. Germline lookup yields CDR1 SGHDT and CDR2 YYEEEE. The ends lost 5 bases at V and 7 bases at J; junction bases unmatched: 7. CDR3 loop: CASSSDRVDGELFF. CDR3 coding DNA: TGTGCCAGCAGTTCGGACAGGGTGGACGGGGAGCTGTTTTTT.